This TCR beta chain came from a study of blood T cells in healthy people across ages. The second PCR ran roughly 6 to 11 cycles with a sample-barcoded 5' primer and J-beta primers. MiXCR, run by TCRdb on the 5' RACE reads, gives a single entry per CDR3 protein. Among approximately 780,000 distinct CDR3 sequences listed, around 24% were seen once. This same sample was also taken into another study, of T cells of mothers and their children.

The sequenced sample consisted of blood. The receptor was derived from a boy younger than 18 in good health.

CDR3 residues: CSARGVLRTTPETQYF. CDR3 DNA: TGCAGTGCTAGGGGGGTGCTTAGGACCACCCCGGAGACCCAGTACTTC. The V gene is TRBV20-1, the J gene TRBJ2-1; D is possibly TRBD1 or TRBD2 (5 bases each). The assigned J gene may be wrong: the sequence end matches TRBJ2-5 better. Germline V gives CDR1 DFQATT, CDR2 SNEGSKA (reference sequence). The CDR3 covers 16 residues.